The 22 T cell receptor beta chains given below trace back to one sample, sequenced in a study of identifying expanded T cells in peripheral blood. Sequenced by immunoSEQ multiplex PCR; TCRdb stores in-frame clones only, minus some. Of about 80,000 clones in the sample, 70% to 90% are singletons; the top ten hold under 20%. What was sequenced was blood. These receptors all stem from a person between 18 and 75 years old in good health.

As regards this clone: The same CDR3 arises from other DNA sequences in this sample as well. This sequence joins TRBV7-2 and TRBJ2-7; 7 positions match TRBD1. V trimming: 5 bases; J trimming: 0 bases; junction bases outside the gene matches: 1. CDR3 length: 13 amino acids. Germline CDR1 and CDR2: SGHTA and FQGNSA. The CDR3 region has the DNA TGTGCCAGCAGCCGGGACAGCTCCTACGAGCAGTACTTC. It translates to CASSRDSSYEQYF.

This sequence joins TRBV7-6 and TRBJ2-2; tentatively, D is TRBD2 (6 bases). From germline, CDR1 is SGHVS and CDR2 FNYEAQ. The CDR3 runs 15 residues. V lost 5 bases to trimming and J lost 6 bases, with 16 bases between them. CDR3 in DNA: TGTGCCAGCAGCGTCGGGAGATTGAATCCCGGGGAGCTGTTTTTT. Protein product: CASSVGRLNPGELFF.

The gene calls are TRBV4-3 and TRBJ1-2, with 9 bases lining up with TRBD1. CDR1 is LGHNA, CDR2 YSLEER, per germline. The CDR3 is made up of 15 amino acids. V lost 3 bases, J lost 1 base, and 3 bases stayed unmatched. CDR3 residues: CASSQGQGFNYGYTF. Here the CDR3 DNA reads TGCGCCAGCAGCCAGGGACAGGGATTTAACTATGGCTACACCTTC.

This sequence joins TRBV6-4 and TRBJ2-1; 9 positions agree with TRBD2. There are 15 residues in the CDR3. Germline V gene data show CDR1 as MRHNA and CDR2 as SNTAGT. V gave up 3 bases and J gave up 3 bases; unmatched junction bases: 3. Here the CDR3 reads CASSERLADYNEQFF. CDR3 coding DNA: TGTGCCAGCAGTGAGCGACTAGCGGACTACAATGAGCAGTTCTTC.

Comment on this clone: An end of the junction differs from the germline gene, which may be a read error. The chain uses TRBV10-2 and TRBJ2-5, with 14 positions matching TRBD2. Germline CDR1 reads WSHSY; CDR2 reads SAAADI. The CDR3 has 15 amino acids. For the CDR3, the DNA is TGCGCCAGCACCGGGACTAGCGGGGGAAGAGAGGCCCAGTACTTC. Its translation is CASTGTSGGREAQYF.

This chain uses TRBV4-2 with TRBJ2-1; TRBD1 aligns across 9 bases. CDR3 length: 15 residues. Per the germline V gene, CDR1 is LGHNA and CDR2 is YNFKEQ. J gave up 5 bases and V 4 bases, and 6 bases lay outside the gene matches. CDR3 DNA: TGTGCCAGCAGCCGCACACAGGGGGCGGACAATGAGCAGTTCTTC. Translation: CASSRTQGADNEQFF.

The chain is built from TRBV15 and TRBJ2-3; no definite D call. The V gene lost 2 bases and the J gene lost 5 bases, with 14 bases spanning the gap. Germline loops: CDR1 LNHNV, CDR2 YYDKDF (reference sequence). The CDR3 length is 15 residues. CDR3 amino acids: CATSRNEISGDTQYF. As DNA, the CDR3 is TGTGCCACCAGCAGAAACGAGATATCGGGAGATACGCAGTATTTT.

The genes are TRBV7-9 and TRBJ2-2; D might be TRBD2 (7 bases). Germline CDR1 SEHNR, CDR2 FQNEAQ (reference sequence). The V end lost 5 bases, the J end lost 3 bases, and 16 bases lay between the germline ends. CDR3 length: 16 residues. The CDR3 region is CASSRVGGRDTGELFF. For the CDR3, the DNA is TGTGCCAGCAGCCGCGTCGGGGGGCGGGACACCGGGGAGCTGTTTTTT.

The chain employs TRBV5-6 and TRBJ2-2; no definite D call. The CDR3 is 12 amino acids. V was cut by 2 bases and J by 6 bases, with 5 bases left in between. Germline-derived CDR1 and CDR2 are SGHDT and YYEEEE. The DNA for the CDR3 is TGTGCCAGCAGCTTTACCCCCGGGGAGCTGTTTTTT. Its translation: CASSFTPGELFF.

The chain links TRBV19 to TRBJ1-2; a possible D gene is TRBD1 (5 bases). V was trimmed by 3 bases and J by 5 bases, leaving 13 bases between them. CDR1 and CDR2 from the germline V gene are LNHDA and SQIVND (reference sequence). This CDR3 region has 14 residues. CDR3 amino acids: CASSMGRGPYGYTF. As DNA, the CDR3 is TGTGCCAGTAGTATGGGTCGGGGACCTTATGGCTACACCTTC. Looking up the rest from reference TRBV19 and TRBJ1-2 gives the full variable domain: DGGITQSPKYLFRKEGQNVTLSCEQNLNHDAMYWYRQDPGQGLRLIYYSQIVNDFQKGDIAEGYSVSREKKESFPLTVTSAQKNPTAFYLCASSMGRGPYGYTFGSGTRLTVV.

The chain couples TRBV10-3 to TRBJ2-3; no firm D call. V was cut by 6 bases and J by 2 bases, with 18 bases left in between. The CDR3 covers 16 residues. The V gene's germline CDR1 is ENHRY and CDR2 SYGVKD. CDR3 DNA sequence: TGTGCCATCAGGAGGACGGTGGTGGGTTACACAGATACGCAGTATTTT. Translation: CAIRRTVVGYTDTQYF.

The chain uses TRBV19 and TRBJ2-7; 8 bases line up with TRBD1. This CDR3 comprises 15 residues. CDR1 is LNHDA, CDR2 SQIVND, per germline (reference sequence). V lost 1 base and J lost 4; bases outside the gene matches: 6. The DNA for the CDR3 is TGTGCCAGTAGTATAGCCTCAGGGGGCGGATACGAGCAGTACTTC. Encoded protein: CASSIASGGGYEQYF. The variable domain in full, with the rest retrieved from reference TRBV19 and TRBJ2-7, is DGGITQSPKYLFRKEGQNVTLSCEQNLNHDAMYWYRQDPGQGLRLIYYSQIVNDFQKGDIAEGYSVSREKKESFPLTVTSAQKNPTAFYLCASSIASGGGYEQYFGPGTRLTVT.

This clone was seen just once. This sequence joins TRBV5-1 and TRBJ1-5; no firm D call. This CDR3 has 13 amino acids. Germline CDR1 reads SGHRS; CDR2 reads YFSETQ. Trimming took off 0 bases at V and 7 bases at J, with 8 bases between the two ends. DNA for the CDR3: TGCGCCAGCAGCTTGGTTGGTGGGCAGCCCCAGCATTTT. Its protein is CASSLVGGQPQHF.

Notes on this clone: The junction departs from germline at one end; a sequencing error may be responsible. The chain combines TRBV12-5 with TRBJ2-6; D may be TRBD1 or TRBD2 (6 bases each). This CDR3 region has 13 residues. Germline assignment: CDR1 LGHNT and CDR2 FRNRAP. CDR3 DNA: TGTGCTAGTGGTTTGGTCCCCCCGGGGGCATTAGATTTC. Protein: CASGLVPPGALDF.

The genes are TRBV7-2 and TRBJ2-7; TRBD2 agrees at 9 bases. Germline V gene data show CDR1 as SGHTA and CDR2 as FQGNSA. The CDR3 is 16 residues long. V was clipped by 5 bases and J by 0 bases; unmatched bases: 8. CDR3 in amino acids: CASSPPAGGYSYEQYF. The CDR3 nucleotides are TGTGCCAGCAGCCCCCCAGCGGGGGGCTACTCCTACGAGCAGTACTTC.

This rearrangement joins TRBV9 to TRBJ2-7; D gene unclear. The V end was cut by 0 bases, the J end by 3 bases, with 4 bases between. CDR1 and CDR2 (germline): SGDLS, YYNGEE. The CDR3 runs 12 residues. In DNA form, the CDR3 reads TGTGCCAGCAGCGTAGACGGCTACGAGCAGTACTTC. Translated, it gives CASSVDGYEQYF.

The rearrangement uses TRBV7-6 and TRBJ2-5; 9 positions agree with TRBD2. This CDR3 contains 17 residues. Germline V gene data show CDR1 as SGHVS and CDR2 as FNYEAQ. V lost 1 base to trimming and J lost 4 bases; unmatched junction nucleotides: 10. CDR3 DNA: TGTGCCAGCAGCTTAGGCCTAGGAGCGGGGGGACTAGAGACCCAGTACTTC. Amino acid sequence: CASSLGLGAGGLETQYF.

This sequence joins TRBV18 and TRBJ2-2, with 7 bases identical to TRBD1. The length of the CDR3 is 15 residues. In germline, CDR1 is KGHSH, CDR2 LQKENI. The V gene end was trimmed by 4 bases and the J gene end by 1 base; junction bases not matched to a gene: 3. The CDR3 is CASSLHRGNTGELFF. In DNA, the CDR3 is TGTGCCAGCTCACTTCACAGGGGGAACACCGGGGAGCTGTTTTTT.

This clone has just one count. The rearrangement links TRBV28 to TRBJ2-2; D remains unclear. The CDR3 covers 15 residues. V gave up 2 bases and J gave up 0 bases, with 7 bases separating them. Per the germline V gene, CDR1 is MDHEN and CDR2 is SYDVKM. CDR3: CASSLSGPNTGELFF. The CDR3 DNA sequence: TGTGCCAGCAGTTTAAGTGGTCCGAACACCGGGGAGCTGTTTTTT.

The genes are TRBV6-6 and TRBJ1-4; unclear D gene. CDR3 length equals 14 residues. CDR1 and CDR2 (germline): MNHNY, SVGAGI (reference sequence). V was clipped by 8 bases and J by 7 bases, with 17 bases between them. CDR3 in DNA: TGTGCCAGCTCAAAGGCGGCCGCGGGTGAAAAACTGTTTTTT. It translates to CASSKAAAGEKLFF.

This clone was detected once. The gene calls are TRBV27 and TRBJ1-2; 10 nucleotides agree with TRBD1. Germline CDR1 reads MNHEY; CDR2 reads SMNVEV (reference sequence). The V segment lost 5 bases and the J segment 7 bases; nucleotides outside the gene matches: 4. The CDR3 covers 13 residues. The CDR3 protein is CASSGTGAVGYTF. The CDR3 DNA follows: TGTGCCAGCAGTGGGACAGGGGCGGTTGGCTACACCTTC.

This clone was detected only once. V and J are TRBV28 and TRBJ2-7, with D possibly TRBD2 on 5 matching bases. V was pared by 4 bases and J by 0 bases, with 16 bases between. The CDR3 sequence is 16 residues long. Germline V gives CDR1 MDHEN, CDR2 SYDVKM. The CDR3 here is CASSYITVRDSYEQYF. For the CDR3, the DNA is TGTGCCAGCAGTTATATCACAGTTCGGGACTCCTACGAGCAGTACTTC.